Each of the 30 T cell receptor beta chains below was sequenced from the same sample in a study of Ad26.COV2.S vaccination and SARS-CoV-2 variants. The treatment: 15 to 20 received Ad26.COV2.S at low or high dose, single or two shots; roughly five received placebo; per-sample allocation not given. Following the first vaccine or placebo injection, samples were taken on day 63. Assay used: immunoSEQ multiplex PCR; TCRdb lists only in-frame clones, some missing. Of fewer than 800,000 clones listed, about 89% are singletons. The source was peripheral blood, collected in a trial of Ad26.COV2.S vaccine versus placebo. These receptors came from a person between 18 and 60 years old who received the Ad26.COV2.S COVID-19 vaccine or a placebo.

This sequence joins TRBV18 and TRBJ1-2; tentatively, D is TRBD1 (6 bases). The CDR3 is 14 amino acids. The V gene lost 2 bases and the J gene lost 2 bases, with 9 bases spanning the gap. Germline V gene sequence: CDR1 KGHSH, CDR2 LQKENI. The CDR3 coding sequence is TGTGCCAGCTCACCAGAGGACAGCAACTATGGCTACACCTTC. Its protein product is CASSPEDSNYGYTF.

The rearrangement links TRBV18 to TRBJ2-5; TRBD2 matches 15 bases. CDR1 KGHSH and CDR2 LQKENI come from the germline V gene. The ends lost 3 bases at V and 5 bases at J; junction bases unmatched: 7. CDR3 length: 17 residues. The CDR3 region is CASSPAGTSGGSETQYF. In DNA, the CDR3 is TGTGCCAGCTCACCTGCCGGGACTAGCGGGGGGTCCGAGACCCAGTACTTC.

V is TRBV11-3 and J is TRBJ2-3; the match to TRBD2 covers 10 bases. CDR1 and CDR2 (germline): SGHNT, YENEEA. This CDR3 has 15 residues. V lost 5 bases, J lost 2 bases, and 4 bases stayed unmatched. This CDR3 is CASSVSGGYTDTQYF. CDR3 in DNA: TGTGCCAGCAGCGTTAGCGGGGGGTACACAGATACGCAGTATTTT.

With regard to this clone: The same CDR3 arises from other DNA sequences in this sample as well. The chain is built from TRBV3-1 (or the pseudogene TRBV3-2) and TRBJ2-2; no clear D gene. This CDR3 contains 13 residues. V was cut by 1 base and J by 1 base, with 1 base left in between. Germline V gene lookup returns CDR1 LGHDT and CDR2 YNNKEL (reference sequence). The CDR3 bases are TGTGCCAGCAGCCAAGGGAACACCGGGGAGCTGTTTTTT. This encodes CASSQGNTGELFF.

The gene calls are TRBV10-3 and TRBJ2-1; 9 bases are shared with TRBD1. V was clipped by 0 bases and J by 8 bases; unmatched bases: 8. There are 16 residues in the CDR3. The V gene's germline CDR1 is ENHRY and CDR2 SYGVKD. This CDR3 reads CAISESWDRVNDEQFF. In nucleotides, the CDR3 is TGTGCCATCAGTGAGTCCTGGGACAGGGTTAACGATGAGCAGTTCTTC.

The J gene is TRBJ1-4, the V gene TRBV25-1, with a weak D call TRBD1 (5 bases). CDR1 MGHDK and CDR2 SYGVNS come from the germline V gene. This CDR3 is built from 15 residues. V was shortened by 1 base and J by 5 bases, with 11 bases between the two germline ends. The CDR3 nucleotides are TGTGCCAGCAGTGAATTTGACAGCTCGAATGAAAAACTGTTTTTT. Amino acids: CASSEFDSSNEKLFF.

In its sample, this clone was seen a few times. J is TRBJ1-5 and V is TRBV3-1 (or the pseudogene TRBV3-2), with 9 bases aligning to TRBD1. J gave up 7 bases and V 1 base, and 5 bases lay outside the gene matches. Germline V gives CDR1 LGHDT, CDR2 YNNKEL (reference sequence). The CDR3 consists of 15 residues. This CDR3 reads CASSQAGQGRQPQHF. The CDR3 DNA reads TGTGCCAGCAGCCAAGCGGGACAGGGAAGACAGCCCCAGCATTTT.

The gene calls are TRBV6-2 or TRBV6-3 and TRBJ1-1; TRBD1 might be the D (6 bases). This CDR3 has 14 amino acids. Germline V CDR1 and CDR2: MNHEY, SVGEGT. Between the trimmed V and J ends, which lost 6 bases and 0 bases, there was a span of 11 bases. The DNA of the CDR3 is TGTGCCAGCAGCTCCAGGGGTGTGAACACTGAAGCTTTCTTT. The encoded protein is CASSSRGVNTEAFF.

The chain links TRBV12-5 to TRBJ2-7; unclear D gene. V was pared by 4 bases and J by 5 bases, with 12 bases between. Germline lookup yields CDR1 LGHNT and CDR2 FRNRAP. CDR3 length equals 13 residues. The CDR3: CASGYRPAHEQYF. In nucleotides, the CDR3 is TGTGCTAGTGGTTACCGCCCGGCTCACGAGCAGTACTTC.

V and J are TRBV5-1 and TRBJ2-5, with 7 positions matching TRBD2. Germline V gene sequence: CDR1 SGHRS, CDR2 YFSETQ. V shed 4 bases, J shed 5 bases, and the junction held 11 bases outside the gene matches. The CDR3 has 15 amino acids. The CDR3 sequence is CASSLGGLGWETQYF. CDR3 nucleotide sequence: TGCGCCAGCAGCCTGGGAGGACTAGGATGGGAGACCCAGTACTTC.

The chain has TRBV27 and TRBJ1-6, with unresolved D. V lost 6 bases, J lost 6 bases, and 6 bases lay in between. Germline CDR1 is MNHEY and CDR2 is SMNVEV (reference sequence). The CDR3 extends over 12 amino acids. The CDR3 here is CASRPINSPLHF. For the CDR3, the DNA is TGTGCCAGCAGGCCTATTAATTCACCCCTCCACTTT.

This chain uses TRBV30 with TRBJ1-2, with a tentative D call TRBD1 (6 bases). The CDR3 is 14 amino acids. Germline V gives CDR1 GTSNPN, CDR2 SVGIG (reference sequence). V was trimmed by 0 bases and J by 7 bases, leaving 15 bases between them. The CDR3 reads CAWSVGGGVGGYTF. The CDR3 coding sequence is TGTGCCTGGAGTGTAGGGGGGGGCGTCGGTGGCTACACCTTC.

This clone was detected only a few times. The V gene is TRBV4-2, the J gene TRBJ1-6; no clear D. V was pared by 5 bases and J by 7 bases, with 15 bases between. CDR1 LGHNA and CDR2 YNFKEQ come from the germline V gene. The CDR3 is 15 amino acids. Here the CDR3 reads CASSGEGPRNSPLHF. Here the CDR3 DNA reads TGTGCCAGCAGCGGGGAGGGCCCAAGGAATTCACCCCTCCACTTT.

The J gene is TRBJ2-3, the V gene TRBV5-6; D not certain. Germline V gene lookup returns CDR1 SGHDT and CDR2 YYEEEE. V lost 1 base and J 6 bases, leaving 12 bases between the germline ends. The CDR3 runs to 14 residues. CDR3 sequence reads: CASSLRASGDTQYF. CDR3 coding DNA: TGTGCCAGCAGCTTGCGGGCTAGTGGGGATACGCAGTATTTT.

This clone was seen a single time. The chain combines TRBV18 with TRBJ2-3; D is uncertain. Deletions cut 5 bases from V and 5 bases from J, with 8 bases between. Germline V gene sequence: CDR1 KGHSH, CDR2 LQKENI. CDR3 length: 12 residues. Here the CDR3 reads CASSDTEDTQYF. In nucleotides, the CDR3 is TGTGCCAGCTCAGATACAGAAGATACGCAGTATTTT.

The V call is TRBV5-1, the J call TRBJ1-4; D gene unclear. CDR1 is SGHRS and CDR2 is YFSETQ in the germline V gene. This CDR3 has 15 residues. Trimming pared 4 bases from V and 0 bases from J, leaving 10 bases between. CDR3 loop: CASSLYSTTNEKLFF. DNA of the CDR3: TGCGCCAGCAGCCTCTACAGTACAACTAATGAAAAACTGTTTTTT.

V usage is TRBV18 and J usage is TRBJ1-5; 8 bases align to TRBD1. The germline gives CDR1 KGHSH, CDR2 LQKENI. V was pared by 6 bases and J by 5 bases, with 9 bases of the junction left unmatched. The CDR3 has 15 amino acids. The CDR3 is CASSLSQGGDQPQHF. CDR3 nucleotides: TGTGCCAGCTCTCTTTCACAGGGGGGAGATCAGCCCCAGCATTTT.

This clone appeared a few times. This chain links TRBV21-1 with TRBJ2-1; the listed D gene, TRBD2, was not tested against the DNA. TRBV21-1 is noted as a pseudogene. This CDR3 is built from 17 residues. CDR3: CASSKGQRGGSYNEQFF. For the CDR3, the DNA is TGTGCCAGCAGCAAAGGACAGCGGGGGGGCTCCTACAATGAGCAGTTCTTC.

In its sample, this clone was seen once. V is TRBV29-1 and J is TRBJ1-2; 9 nucleotides line up with TRBD1. In germline, CDR1 is SQVTM, CDR2 ANQGSEA. V gave up 8 bases and J gave up 3 bases; unmatched junction bases: 4. This CDR3 is 12 amino acids long. The CDR3 DNA reads as TGCAGCCATCGGACAGGGGACTATGGCTACACCTTC. It is translated as CSHRTGDYGYTF.

This chain links TRBV10-3 with TRBJ2-7; TRBD1 or TRBD2 may be the D gene (6 bases each). The CDR3 runs to 15 residues. V gave up 6 bases and J gave up 5 bases, with 20 bases separating them. The germline CDR1 and CDR2 sequences are ENHRY and SYGVKD. DNA for the CDR3: TGTGCCATCAGCGGAGGGGGACTCCCTCGGGACGAGCAGTACTTC. It specifies CAISGGGLPRDEQYF.

The V call is TRBV6-5, the J call TRBJ1-5, with 8 bases lining up with TRBD1. J was trimmed by 6 bases and V by 5 bases; bases with no gene match: 6. CDR3 length: 14 amino acids. CDR1 is MNHEY, CDR2 SVGAGI, per germline. The CDR3 DNA sequence: TGTGCCAGCAGTCAACAGGGGGTGCGTCAGCCCCAGCATTTT. Amino acids: CASSQQGVRQPQHF.

V usage is TRBV13 and J usage is TRBJ1-5; a weak D match, TRBD1 (5 bases). Looked up from germline, CDR1 is PRHDT and CDR2 is FYEKMQ (reference sequence). The CDR3 is made up of 13 amino acids. Deletions cut 3 bases from V and 7 bases from J, with 10 bases between. CDR3 bases: TGTGCCAGCAGCTTGGGGAGGGACCAGCCCCAGCATTTT. Its protein is CASSLGRDQPQHF. Filled out from reference TRBV13 and TRBJ1-5, the complete variable domain reads AAGVIQSPRHLIKEKRETATLKCYPIPRHDTVYWYQQGPGQDPQFLISFYEKMQSDKGSIPDRFSAQQFSDYHSELNMSSLELGDSALYFCASSLGRDQPQHFGDGTRLSIL.

This chain joins TRBV19 and TRBJ2-7; 8 nucleotides agree with TRBD1. Trimming removed 8 bases from V and 2 bases from J; junction bases left unmatched: 5. Germline loops: CDR1 LNHDA, CDR2 SQIVND (reference sequence). This CDR3 is built from 13 residues. CDR3 amino acids: CASQDRDTYEQYF. The CDR3 coding sequence is TGTGCCAGTCAGGACAGGGACACCTACGAGCAGTACTTC.

This clone appeared once. This chain links TRBV3-1 (or the pseudogene TRBV3-2) with TRBJ2-1, with no clear D. The germline CDR1 and CDR2 sequences are LGHDT and YNNKEL (reference sequence). Deletions cut 1 base from V and 5 bases from J, with 12 bases between. The CDR3 is 15 residues long. The CDR3 loop is CASSQGPQHDNEQFF. The CDR3, as DNA: TGTGCCAGCAGCCAAGGTCCCCAGCACGACAATGAGCAGTTCTTC.

The chain has TRBV5-4 and TRBJ1-3; no clear D. V lost 0 bases, J lost 0 bases, and 10 bases lay in between. The CDR3 has 16 amino acids. Per germline, CDR1 SGHNT and CDR2 YYREEE (reference sequence). The CDR3 sequence is CASSLDGWGSGNTIYF. The CDR3, as DNA: TGTGCCAGCAGCTTGGATGGGTGGGGCTCTGGAAACACCATATATTTT.

The chain couples TRBV7-2 to TRBJ2-7; no clear D. Trimming removed 3 bases from V and 3 bases from J, with 15 bases in between. CDR3 length: 15 amino acids. Germline V CDR1 and CDR2: SGHTA, FQGNSA. The CDR3 region is CASSLEAGGLYEQYF. The CDR3 bases are TGTGCCAGCAGCTTGGAAGCAGGTGGCCTCTACGAGCAGTACTTC.

This clone was seen a handful of times. The rearrangement joins TRBV30 to TRBJ1-4, with 8 bases lining up with TRBD1. Trimming took 3 bases from V and 7 from J; bases not matched to a gene: 10. The CDR3 is 15 amino acids. The V gene's germline CDR1 is GTSNPN and CDR2 SVGIG (reference sequence). The CDR3 here is CAWSRDRGVREKLFF. CDR3 bases: TGTGCCTGGAGCCGTGACAGGGGAGTGCGTGAAAAACTGTTTTTT.

The chain recombines TRBV19 with TRBJ1-2; D is uncertain. Germline loops: CDR1 LNHDA, CDR2 SQIVND (reference sequence). The V end was cut by 9 bases, the J end by 8 bases, with 13 bases between. CDR3 size: 11 residues. CDR3 DNA sequence: TGTGCCAGCGAAAGACTTGGGGGCTACACCTTC. As protein: CASERLGGYTF.

The V gene is TRBV15, the J gene TRBJ2-2, with D perhaps matching TRBD1 (6 bases). Per the germline V gene, CDR1 is LNHNV and CDR2 is YYDKDF (reference sequence). The CDR3 consists of 13 residues. V was cut by 6 bases and J by 4 bases, with 9 bases left in between. CDR3: CATSDRFTGELFF. CDR3 nucleotide sequence: TGTGCCACCAGTGACAGGTTCACCGGGGAGCTGTTTTTT. The full variable domain, completed using reference TRBV15 and TRBJ2-2, is DAMVIQNPRYQVTQFGKPVTLSCSQTLNHNVMYWYQQKSSQAPKLLFHYYDKDFNNEADTPDNFQSRRPNTSFCFLDIRSPGLGDTAMYLCATSDRFTGELFFGEGSRLTVL.

The J gene is TRBJ2-5, the V gene TRBV19; the D call may be TRBD1 or TRBD2 (5 bases each). This CDR3 has 13 residues. CDR1 and CDR2 from the germline V gene are LNHDA and SQIVND (reference sequence). Trimming took off 4 bases at V and 4 bases at J, with 10 bases between the two ends. In nucleotides, the CDR3 is TGTGCCAGTAGTAAAGTCGGGACAGAGACCCAGTACTTC. Residues: CASSKVGTETQYF.